This TCR beta chain was captured in a study of beta chain features in type 1 diabetes. Sequenced material consisted of expressed TCRB transcripts (all of the isolated RNA was reverse transcribed). This table comes from immunoSEQ multiplex PCR, and its TCRdb copy is limited to in-frame clones, with some not included. The sample holds fewer than 900,000 clones; about a sixth are singletons and the top ten take 0.02% to 0.025%. Per germline, CDR1 LNHNV and CDR2 YYDKDF (reference sequence). The CDR3 consists of 12 residues. The V end was cut by 3 bases, the J end by 7 bases, with 10 bases between. Sequencing used naive CD4+ T cells from blood. The sequence derives from a young woman in good health. This chain uses TRBV15 with TRBJ2-7; D gene uncertain. This CDR3 is CATSSARREQYF. The CDR3, as DNA: TGTGCCACCAGCAGTGCCCGACGGGAGCAGTACTTC.